Listed below are T cell receptor beta chains from one sample, sequenced in a study of early T cells in non-severe SARS-CoV-2 infection. From the 5' RACE reads, TCRdb called clonotypes with MiXCR, one entry per CDR3 protein. The top ten clones hold 5.5% to 7% of a sample with about 88,000 distinct CDR3 sequences, 14% to 15% of them seen once. The specimen sequenced was whole blood. These receptors were obtained from an adult who was a healthcare worker with PCR-confirmed SARS-CoV-2 infection or an uninfected control (not recorded which). Each CDR3 is given with its conserved first and last residue. The D gene is left open where the match is weak. Only some rows state a clone size, as once, few, many or a class for expanded clones.

few	TRBV5-4	NA	TRBJ2-5	CASSSPAGWGETQYF	TGTGCCAGCAGCTCCCCGGCAGGTTGGGGAGAGACCCAGTACTTC
many	TRBV5-1	NA	TRBJ2-1	CASSLRSYNEQFF	TGCGCCAGCAGCTTGAGGTCTTACAATGAGCAGTTCTTC
NA	TRBV28	TRBD1	TRBJ2-7	CASSFRDRGYGQYF	TGTGCCAGCAGTTTTCGGGACAGGGGCTACGGGCAGTACTTC
few	TRBV7-6	TRBD1	TRBJ2-3	CASSRGGQRTDTQYF	TGTGCCAGCAGCCGAGGGGGCCAGAGGACAGATACGCAGTATTTT
few	TRBV4-2	NA	TRBJ2-3	CASSQGTPGADTQYF	TGTGCCAGCAGCCAGGGGACTCCAGGAGCAGATACGCAGTATTTT
many	TRBV7-8	TRBD2	TRBJ2-7	CASSIGLAKEQYF	TGTGCCAGCAGCATAGGACTAGCGAAAGAGCAGTACTTC
NA	TRBV2	NA	TRBJ2-6	CASRVDRSGANVLTF	TGTGCTAGCAGGGTAGACAGGTCTGGGGCCAACGTCCTGACTTTC
NA	TRBV7-6	TRBD1	TRBJ2-7	CASSLGLRTGGGRTYEQYF	TGTGCCAGCAGCTTAGGTCTTCGGACAGGGGGCGGAAGAACTTACGAGCAGTACTTC
many	TRBV6-6	NA	TRBJ1-5	CASSVSRIDQPQHF	TGTGCCAGCAGTGTTAGTAGGATCGATCAGCCCCAGCATTTT
few	TRBV20-1	TRBD1	TRBJ2-5	CSAREGQGIETQYF	TGCAGTGCTAGAGAGGGACAGGGTATAGAGACCCAGTACTTC
NA	TRBV30	NA	TRBJ1-5	CAWNLGVYQPQHF	TGTGCCTGGAATCTGGGGGTGTATCAGCCCCAGCATTTT
many	TRBV28	TRBD2	TRBJ2-1	CASSLGTSGRMRVNGEQFF	TGTGCCAGCAGTCTCGGGACTAGCGGGAGGATGCGGGTAAATGGTGAGCAGTTCTTC
NA	TRBV28	TRBD2	TRBJ2-4	CASSGGDRLAKNIQYF	TGTGCCAGCAGTGGGGGGGACCGTCTAGCCAAAAACATTCAGTACTTC
few	TRBV28	TRBD2	TRBJ2-1	CASSYTSGQQFF	TGTGCCAGCAGCTATACTAGCGGCCAGCAGTTCTTC
few	TRBV27	NA	TRBJ1-4	CASSRSGPNEKLFF	TGTGCCAGCAGTCGTTCAGGACCTAATGAAAAACTGTTTTTT
few	TRBV7-2	NA	TRBJ2-1	CASSSRRGGGYNEQFF	TGTGCCAGCAGCTCCCGTCGCGGTGGGGGCTACAATGAGCAGTTCTTC
few	TRBV5-6	NA	TRBJ2-7	CASSLRLLEQYF	TGTGCCAGCAGCTTGCGACTACTCGAGCAGTACTTC
NA	TRBV10-3	NA	TRBJ1-1	CAIKLGSDTEAFF	TGTGCCATCAAGTTAGGGAGTGACACTGAAGCTTTCTTT
few	TRBV11-2	TRBD2	TRBJ2-7	CASSPGLAGPYEQYF	TGTGCCAGCAGCCCGGGACTAGCGGGACCATACGAGCAGTACTTC
NA	TRBV7-3	TRBD2	TRBJ2-1	CASSYGLAGPYEQFF	TGTGCCAGCAGCTACGGACTAGCGGGACCTTATGAGCAGTTCTTC
many	TRBV6-6	NA	TRBJ2-5	CASKDSLAPSETQYF	TGTGCCAGCAAGGATTCGCTAGCCCCATCGGAGACCCAGTACTTC
NA	TRBV7-6	TRBD1	TRBJ2-7	CASSPGQFYEQYF	TGTGCCAGCAGCCCGGGACAGTTCTACGAGCAGTACTTC
many	TRBV5-6	NA	TRBJ1-4	CASSLWRNSTNEKLFF	TGTGCCAGCAGCCTTTGGAGAAACTCAACTAATGAAAAACTGTTTTTT
few	TRBV3-1	TRBD1	TRBJ2-7	CASSFPGQSRYEQYF	TGTGCCAGCAGCTTCCCGGGACAGTCGCGCTACGAGCAGTACTTC
many	TRBV27	NA	TRBJ2-2	CASNGRNTGELFF	TGTGCCAGCAATGGCAGAAACACCGGGGAGCTGTTTTTT
many	TRBV14	NA	TRBJ2-1	CASSPLESSYNEQFF	TGTGCCAGCAGCCCTCTAGAAAGCTCCTACAATGAGCAGTTCTTC
few	TRBV7-6	NA	TRBJ2-1	CASRAPGLGNEQFF	TGTGCCAGCAGGGCGCCGGGACTGGGGAATGAGCAGTTCTTC
many	TRBV4-3	NA	TRBJ1-5	CASSQGRGRGQPQHF	TGCGCCAGCAGCCAAGGAAGGGGTCGCGGTCAGCCCCAGCATTTT